This entry lists 21 T cell receptor beta chains sequenced from one sample in a study of regulatory T cells in long-lasting Graves disease. In building TCR beta libraries, iRepertoire HTBI primers were used together with Arm-PCR of CDR3 regions. TCRdb reprocessed the multiplex PCR reads with MiXCR, giving one entry per CDR3 protein. The repertoire has more than 350,000 distinct CDR3 sequences, 15% of them found once; the top ten carry 16%. Time point here: newly diagnosed GD, antithyroid drugs for less than 3 months. Researchers made the TCR library from RNA that was extracted from PBMCs. These data also formed part of another study, on T cells in Graves' hyperthyroidism and ophthalmopathy.

The sequenced sample was peripheral blood mononuclear cells (PBMCs), obtained at new diagnosis, from a patient treated with antithyroid drugs. The receptors were gathered from a woman in her 30s with Graves disease.

Comment on this clonotype: Given a far larger clone just one base away, this is likely a sequencing read error. The chain couples TRBV5-4 to TRBJ2-2, with 8 bases fitting TRBD1. The CDR3 is 15 amino acids. Germline-derived CDR1 and CDR2 are SGHNT and YYREEE (reference sequence). The V and J ends lost 4 bases and 0 bases, in that order; junction bases with no gene match: 2. The CDR3: CASSPGQANTGELFF. Written as DNA, the CDR3 is TGTGCCAGCAGCCCGGGACAGGCGAACACCGGGGAGCTGTTTTTT.

This clonotype was detected many times. Germline and junction disagree at one end, which may indicate a read error. CDR3 protein: CASSPLTADTGELFF. The CDR3 region has the DNA TGTGCCAGCTCACCTTTGACAGCTGACACGGGGGAGCTGTTTTTT. The gene calls are TRBV18 and TRBJ2-2; D is possibly TRBD1 (5 bases). CDR1 and CDR2 (germline): KGHSH, LQKENI. The CDR3 extends over 15 amino acids.

The genes are TRBV5-1 and TRBJ2-1, with D possibly matching TRBD2 (6 bases). This CDR3 spans 17 amino acids. From germline, CDR1 is SGHRS and CDR2 YFSETQ. The V gene lost 0 bases and the J gene lost 4 bases, with 17 bases spanning the gap. DNA of the CDR3: TGCGCCAGCAGCTTGGTTTTTATTGGCGGGAAGTACAATGAGCAGTTCTTC. This codes for CASSLVFIGGKYNEQFF.

A word on this clonotype: A read error may be the cause here, since a much bigger clone is one base away. The gene calls are TRBV10-2 and TRBJ2-4; unclear D gene. From germline, CDR1 is WSHSY and CDR2 SAAADI. This CDR3 comprises 15 residues. V lost 0 bases to trimming and J lost 13 bases, with 19 bases between them. CDR3: CASSESGGAYNEQYF. The CDR3 DNA is TGCGCCAGCAGTGAGTCGGGCGGTGCCTACAATGAGCAGTACTTC.

This clonotype was counted many times. The chain has TRBV2 and TRBJ1-1, with D uncertain. V was pared by 6 bases and J by 4 bases, with 21 bases between. Germline V gene data show CDR1 as SNHLY and CDR2 as FYNNEI. The CDR3 runs to 16 residues. The CDR3 sequence: CASRPRGREAGTEAFF. For the CDR3, the DNA is TGTGCCAGCAGGCCACGCGGGAGGGAGGCGGGCACTGAAGCTTTCTTT. Complete variable domain (other parts from reference TRBV2 and TRBJ1-1): EPEVTQTPSHQVTQMGQEVILRCVPISNHLYFYWYRQILGQKVEFLVSFYNNEISEKSEIFDDQFSVERPDGSNFTLKIRSTKLEDSAMYFCASRPRGREAGTEAFFGQGTRLTVV.

This chain joins TRBV10-1 and TRBJ2-2; no clear D gene. The length of the CDR3 is 13 residues. Deletions cut 5 bases from V and 4 bases from J, with 8 bases between. Germline V lookup: CDR1 WNHNN, CDR2 SYGVQD (reference sequence). The CDR3 reads CASSWGSTGELFF. CDR3 sequence (DNA): TGCGCCAGCAGTTGGGGTTCCACCGGGGAGCTGTTTTTT.

This clonotype was seen repeatedly, ten times or more. The chain joins TRBV6-1 to TRBJ2-1; 13 bases are a match to TRBD2. Germline CDR1 is MNHNS and CDR2 is SASEGT. The V and J ends lost 6 bases and 9 bases, in that order; junction bases with no gene match: 5. The CDR3 sequence is 14 residues long. CDR3 amino acids: CASSGLAGAGEQFF. In DNA, the CDR3 is TGTGCCAGCAGCGGACTAGCGGGAGCCGGTGAGCAGTTCTTC.

Notes on this clonotype: A read error may account for a junction end that differs from germline. This chain joins TRBV10-3 and TRBJ1-1; no firm D call. CDR1 and CDR2 (germline): ENHRY, SYGVKD. The CDR3 length is 14 residues. CDR3 loop: CATSDGVVNTEAFF. The CDR3 coding sequence is TGTGCCACCAGTGACGGGGTAGTGAACACTGAAGCTTTCTTT.

The V gene is TRBV20-1, the J gene TRBJ2-3; D perhaps matches TRBD2 (6 bases). V lost 4 bases, J lost 2 bases, and 16 bases lay in between. The germline V gene encodes CDR1 DFQATT and CDR2 SNEGSKA (reference sequence). The CDR3 runs to 15 residues. The CDR3, as DNA: TGCAGTGCTACCCTAACTAGCAGCCACACAGATACGCAGTATTTT. It encodes CSATLTSSHTDTQYF.

This clonotype was counted only a few times. The chain links TRBV2 to TRBJ2-3; D is unclear. Germline-derived CDR1 and CDR2 are SNHLY and FYNNEI. Trimming took 7 bases from V and 2 from J, leaving 10 bases between them. The CDR3 totals 13 residues. CDR3 residues: CASTARFTDTQYF. CDR3 nucleotides: TGTGCCAGCACGGCTAGATTCACAGATACGCAGTATTTT. The complete variable domain, with remaining parts taken from reference TRBV2 and TRBJ2-3, reads EPEVTQTPSHQVTQMGQEVILRCVPISNHLYFYWYRQILGQKVEFLVSFYNNEISEKSEIFDDQFSVERPDGSNFTLKIRSTKLEDSAMYFCASTARFTDTQYFGPGTRLTVL.

The chain has TRBV5-1 and TRBJ1-5; D gene unclear. The V gene's germline CDR1 is SGHRS and CDR2 YFSETQ. This CDR3 contains 15 residues. Trimming took off 2 bases at V and 0 bases at J, with 9 bases between the two ends. The CDR3 here is CASSLLGYSNQPQHF. CDR3 in DNA: TGCGCCAGCAGCTTATTGGGTTATAGCAATCAGCCCCAGCATTTT.

This clonotype was detected many times. The CDR3: CATSGSGYDEQFF. The CDR3 nucleotides read TGTGCCACCTCGGGTAGCGGGTACGATGAGCAGTTCTTC. The chain joins TRBV24-1 to TRBJ2-1; TRBD2 aligns across 7 bases. The CDR3 extends over 13 amino acids. Germline V gene data show CDR1 as KGHDR and CDR2 as SFDVKD. V was clipped by 9 bases and J by 8 bases; unmatched bases: 9.

In nucleotides, the CDR3 is TGTGCCACCAGTGATACGGGAGTCCCCTACAATGAGCAGTTCTTC. Translating gives CATSDTGVPYNEQFF. V usage is TRBV24-1 and J usage is TRBJ2-1, with D maybe TRBD2 (6 bases). The CDR3 loop spans 15 amino acids. Per the germline V gene, CDR1 is KGHDR and CDR2 is SFDVKD. V was cut by 3 bases and J by 2 bases, with 10 bases left in between.

This clonotype occurred many times. The V call is TRBV20-1, the J call TRBJ2-1; 12 positions match TRBD2. V shed 6 bases, J shed 8 bases, and the junction held 8 bases outside the gene matches. Germline-derived CDR1 and CDR2 are DFQATT and SNEGSKA (reference sequence). This CDR3 spans 14 amino acids. In nucleotides, the CDR3 is TGCAGTGCCCCCAAGGCTAGCGGGAGGGATGAGCAGTTCTTC. It yields the protein CSAPKASGRDEQFF.

This clonotype was detected ten times or more. V gene TRBV15 combines with J gene TRBJ2-5; D gene unclear. Trimming pared 4 bases from V and 0 bases from J, leaving 6 bases between. From germline, CDR1 is LNHNV and CDR2 YYDKDF (reference sequence). The CDR3 sequence is 13 residues long. CDR3 amino acids: CATSTDYQETQYF. Here the CDR3 DNA reads TGTGCCACCAGCACAGACTACCAAGAGACCCAGTACTTC.

This clonotype was observed a few times. The chain has TRBV25-1 and TRBJ2-3; TRBD1 might be the D (6 bases). The V end was cut by 2 bases, the J end by 3 bases, with 12 bases between. The CDR3 is 15 residues long. CDR1 and CDR2 (germline): MGHDK, SYGVNS. CDR3 DNA sequence: TGTGCCAGCAGTGAAAGCAGGGGAGCGACAGATACGCAGTATTTT. Amino acid sequence: CASSESRGATDTQYF.

The J gene is TRBJ2-5, the V gene TRBV4-1; 7 bases agree with TRBD2. Trimming at V came to 0 bases and at J to 2 bases, leaving 12 bases not matched to a gene. This CDR3 spans 18 amino acids. In germline, CDR1 is MGHRA, CDR2 YSYEKL. The CDR3 DNA sequence: TGCGCCAGCAGCCAAGAATCCCCGATCGGGCGGGAGCAAGAGACCCAGTACTTC. Protein product: CASSQESPIGREQETQYF.

This clonotype was seen many times. The CDR3, as DNA: TGTGCCAGCAGTTACTCGAGAGTGGCTAATGAAAAACTGTTTTTT. As protein: CASSYSRVANEKLFF. The chain uses TRBV6-2 or TRBV6-3 and TRBJ1-4; D ambiguous. Trimming removed 0 bases from V and 3 bases from J, with 8 bases in between. Germline assignment: CDR1 MNHEY and CDR2 SVGEGT. This CDR3 spans 15 amino acids.

This clonotype was counted many times. The J gene is TRBJ2-1, the V gene TRBV7-8; D possibly corresponds to TRBD1 (5 bases). The germline V and J ends were trimmed by 5 bases and 5 bases, with 10 bases remaining between them. The CDR3 covers 13 residues. From germline, CDR1 is SGHVS and CDR2 FQNEAQ. This CDR3 is CASSIRQNNEQFF. The DNA of the CDR3 is TGTGCCAGCAGCATTCGACAGAACAATGAGCAGTTCTTC.

This clonotype was seen many times. The V call is TRBV27, the J call TRBJ2-5; tentatively, D is TRBD2 (5 bases). The germline V gene has CDR1 MNHEY and CDR2 SMNVEV (reference sequence). This CDR3 has 16 residues. Trimming cost V 7 bases and J 4 bases, with 22 bases left between them. The chain's CDR3 is CASMFGQRVSRETQYF. CDR3 bases: TGTGCCAGCATGTTCGGGCAGAGGGTCTCAAGAGAGACCCAGTACTTC.

The V gene is TRBV25-1, the J gene TRBJ2-1; 12 bases fit TRBD2. After removal of 3 bases from V and 10 bases from J, the junction contained 13 bases not matched to a gene. The CDR3 sequence is 17 residues long. Looked up from germline, CDR1 is MGHDK and CDR2 is SYGVNS. CDR3 DNA sequence: TGTGCCAGCAGTGAGGGAGGGGTGACTAGCGGGAGTTTAGAGCAGTTCTTC. This sequence encodes CASSEGGVTSGSLEQFF. The complete variable domain, with remaining parts taken from reference TRBV25-1 and TRBJ2-1, reads EADIYQTPRYLVIGTGKKITLECSQTMGHDKMYWYQQDPGMELHLIHYSYGVNSTEKGDLSSESTVSRIRTEHFPLTLESARPSHTSQYLCASSEGGVTSGSLEQFFGPGTRLTVL.